This record concerns one T cell receptor beta chain sequence. This entry comes from a study of cytomegalovirus exposure and HLA in healthy donors. PCR employed 60 Vbeta and 13 Jbeta primers. Produced via immunoSEQ multiplex PCR; TCRdb's table is partial and in-frame only. The top ten clones hold roughly 10% of a sample with 150,000 to 200,000 clones, 68% of them seen once. This clonotype was obtained from a man aged 25-45 years in good health and CMV-seropositive. The sequenced material came from PBMCs.

CDR3 nucleotides: TGTGCCAGCAGCGTAGCGGGTGCCTCCTACGAGCAGTACTTC. Translation: CASSVAGASYEQYF. The chain uses TRBV9 and TRBJ2-7; D not certain. Germline CDR1 SGDLS, CDR2 YYNGEE. V shed 0 bases and J shed 0 bases, with 7 bases lying between them. This CDR3 contains 14 residues.